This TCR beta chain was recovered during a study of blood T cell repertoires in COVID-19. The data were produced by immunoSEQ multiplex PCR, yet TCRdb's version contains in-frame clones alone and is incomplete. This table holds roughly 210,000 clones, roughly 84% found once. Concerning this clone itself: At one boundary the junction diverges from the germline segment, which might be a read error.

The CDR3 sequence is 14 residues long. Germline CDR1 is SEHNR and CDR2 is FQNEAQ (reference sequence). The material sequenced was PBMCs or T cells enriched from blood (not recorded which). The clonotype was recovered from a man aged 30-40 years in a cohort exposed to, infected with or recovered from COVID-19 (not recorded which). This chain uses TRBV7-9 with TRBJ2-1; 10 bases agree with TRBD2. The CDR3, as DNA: TGTGCCAGCAGCCTAGCGGGAGTTTATAATGAGCAGTTCTTC. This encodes CASSLAGVYNEQFF.